This TCR beta chain was found in a study of Graves' ophthalmopathy and Graves' hyperthyroidism. This CDR3 is 14 amino acids long. Trimming took off 4 bases at V and 4 bases at J, with 14 bases between the two ends. CDR1 and CDR2 from the germline V gene are SEHNR and FQNEAQ (reference sequence). From RNA, the CDR3 regions of TCR beta chains were amplified and sequenced. The library came from an HTBI-primed first-round RT-PCR and a second-round multiplex PCR. TCRdb reprocessed the multiplex PCR reads with MiXCR, giving one entry per CDR3 protein. The data show 200,000 to 250,000 distinct CDR3 sequences, roughly 21% seen once. This clonotype was recorded many times. The study excluded patients with other autoimmune diseases, uncontrolled infections, pregnancy or lactation.

This rearrangement joins TRBV7-9 to TRBJ2-7, with D possibly being TRBD1 or TRBD2 (7 bases each). This receptor was identified in a woman aged 50 to 60 with Graves' ophthalmopathy. Material: peripheral blood. CDR3 amino acids: CASSSGGGPYEQYF. CDR3 DNA sequence: TGTGCCAGCAGCTCAGGGGGAGGGCCTTACGAGCAGTACTTC.